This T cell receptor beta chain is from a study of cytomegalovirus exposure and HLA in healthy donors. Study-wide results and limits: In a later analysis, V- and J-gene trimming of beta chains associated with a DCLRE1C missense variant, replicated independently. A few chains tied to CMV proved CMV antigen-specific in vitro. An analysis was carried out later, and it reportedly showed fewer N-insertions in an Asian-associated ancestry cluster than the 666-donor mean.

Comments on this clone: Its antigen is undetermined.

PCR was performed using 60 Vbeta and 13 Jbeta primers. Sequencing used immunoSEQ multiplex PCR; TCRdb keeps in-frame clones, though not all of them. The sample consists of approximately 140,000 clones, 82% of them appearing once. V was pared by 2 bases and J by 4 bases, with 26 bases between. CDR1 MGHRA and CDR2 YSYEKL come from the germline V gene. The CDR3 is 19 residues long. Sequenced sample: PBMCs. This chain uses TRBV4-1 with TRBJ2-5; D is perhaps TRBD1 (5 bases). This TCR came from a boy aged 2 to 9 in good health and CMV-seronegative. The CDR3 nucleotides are TGCGCCAGCAGCCAACAATTCGCAGCCAGGGTGGCGTCAGGAGAGACCCAGTACTTC. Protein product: CASSQQFAARVASGETQYF.